This T cell receptor (beta chain) was sequenced for a study of T cells in women clearing cervical HPV infection. Study context: Donors had HPV16-related CIN3 or worse; 2 had invasive cancer. With HLA typing for only a few women, HLA confounding remains possible.

With respect to this clone: The read falls 3 residues short of the CDR3 end, and the missing part is taken from the germline J gene.

Average input was approximately 1,200 ng genomic DNA for immunoSEQ TCR beta CDR3 amplification. Produced via immunoSEQ multiplex PCR; TCRdb's table is partial and in-frame only. The sample has 30,000 to 40,000 clones; the top ten hold less than 9.5%. From germline, CDR1 is SEHNR and CDR2 FQNEAQ (reference sequence). The CDR3 totals 12 residues. The sequence was collected from a woman aged 18 to 75 with a cervical HPV16 infection that either progressed to CIN3+ or cleared (not recorded which). The specimen was blood buffy coat. The V and J genes are TRBV7-9 and TRBJ1-2; 7 positions agree with TRBD1. Incomplete CDR3 DNA: TGTGCCAGCAGCTCACAGGGGTACGAC. Translation: CASSSQGYD. The complete CDR3 reads CASSSQGYDYTF.